Listed below are T cell receptor beta chains from one sample, sequenced in a study of blood T cell repertoires in COVID-19. Repertoires were generated with immunoSEQ multiplex PCR, while TCRdb's copy carries only in-frame clones and drops some. The sample records about 83,000 clones, about 88% being singletons. Material for sequencing was peripheral blood. All receptors derive from a man older than 75 with active or convalescent COVID-19. Each CDR3 is given with its conserved first and last residue. D genes are given only for firm matches. Size is stated for part of the rows, as once, few or many counts, or as a class when the clone is expanded.

>TRBV19|TRBD1|TRBJ2-1|-
TGTGCCAGTAGTAGACAGGGCGGACTCAGATCTGAGCAGTTCTTC
CASSRQGGLRSEQFF
>TRBV3-1/TRBV3-2|-|TRBJ2-5|once
TGTGCCAGCAGCCAAGATTCAGGGGAGATGGAGACCCAGTACTTC
CASSQDSGEMETQYF
>TRBV19|-|TRBJ1-5|-
TGTGCCAGTAGTATATGGGGCCAAGGTTGGGTCAATCAGCCCCAGCATTTT
CASSIWGQGWVNQPQHF
>TRBV19|-|TRBJ2-4|-
TGTGCCACCAGCGTAGGTGTAGCCAAAAACATTCAGTACTTC
CATSVGVAKNIQYF
>TRBV7-3|-|TRBJ2-2|-
TGTGCCAGCAGCTCCTCCCCAGGGGGGCCAACCGGGGAGCTGTTTTTT
CASSSSPGGPTGELFF
>TRBV5-5|-|TRBJ2-5|-
TGTGCCAGCAGCTTGGCCGGCCAGGGATCGAGTGGAGAGACCCAGTACTTC
CASSLAGQGSSGETQYF
>TRBV28|-|TRBJ1-2|-
TGTGCCAGCAGCCAAGGAGTTGAGGCCTATGGCTACACCTTC
CASSQGVEAYGYTF
>TRBV11-3|-|TRBJ2-5|-
TGTGCCAGCAGATGGGGCGAACTTCGGTTTGGAGAGACCCAGTACTTC
CASRWGELRFGETQYF
>TRBV19|TRBD2|TRBJ2-2|-
TGTGCCAGTACTGGTAGCGGGGGGAACACCGGGGAGCTGTTTTTT
CASTGSGGNTGELFF
>TRBV24-1|TRBD1|TRBJ1-5|-
TGTGCCACCAGTGACCCGGGACAGGGGACTCAGCCCCAGCATTTT
CATSDPGQGTQPQHF
>TRBV7-9|-|TRBJ1-2|-
TGTGCCAGCAGCTCTCAGTACTATGGCTACACCTTC
CASSSQYYGYTF
>TRBV19|TRBD1|TRBJ1-1|-
TGTGCCAGTAGTACCTGGACAGGTGAAGCTTTCTTT
CASSTWTGEAFF
>TRBV25-1|-|TRBJ1-3|few
TGTGCCAGCAGTACAGGGTTCGGAAACACCATATATTTT
CASSTGFGNTIYF
>TRBV5-1|TRBD2|TRBJ2-1|-
TGCGCCAGCAGCTTGGCCAAGGCGGGACTAGCGGGAGGGTTACGCAATGAGCAGTTCTTC
CASSLAKAGLAGGLRNEQFF
>TRBV25-1|-|TRBJ1-2|-
TGTGCCAGCGGGTTGGGGGGGAAGGATGGCTACACCTTC
CASGLGGKDGYTF
>TRBV24-1|TRBD2|TRBJ2-2|-
TGTGCCACCTCGAGACTAGCGGACACCGGGGAGCTGTTTTTT
CATSRLADTGELFF
>TRBV11-2|TRBD1|TRBJ1-4|-
TGTGCCAGCAGCTTAACCGGGACAGGGCAGGGAGGTGAAAAACTGTTTTTT
CASSLTGTGQGGEKLFF
>TRBV7-6|TRBD1|TRBJ2-1|-
TGTGCCAGCAGCCCACCGACAGGGCTCAATGAGCAGTTCTTC
CASSPPTGLNEQFF
>TRBV24-1|-|TRBJ1-5|-
TGTGCCACCAGTGATTTGTGGGGACACTATAGCAATCAGCCCCAGCATTTT
CATSDLWGHYSNQPQHF
>TRBV30|TRBD1|TRBJ1-4|few
TGTGCCTGGAGTAGCAGGGGGGATAATGAAAAACTGTTTTTT
CAWSSRGDNEKLFF
>TRBV3-1/TRBV3-2|TRBD2|TRBJ2-5|-
TGTGCCAGCAGCCGGACTAGAGCACCAACCCAGTACTTC
CASSRTRAPTQYF
>TRBV19|TRBD2|TRBJ2-3|-
TGTGCCAGTAGTATGACTAGCGGGGGGTATTCAGATACGCAGTATTTT
CASSMTSGGYSDTQYF
>TRBV6-2/TRBV6-3|TRBD1|TRBJ1-2|-
TGTGCCAGCAGTTACTCGTCAACAGGGGCCAACTATGGCTACACCTTC
CASSYSSTGANYGYTF
>TRBV5-1|-|TRBJ1-2|-
TGCGCCAGCAGCTTCGGTACAGCTAACTATGGCTACACCTTC
CASSFGTANYGYTF
>TRBV3-1/TRBV3-2|-|TRBJ2-2|-
TGTGCCAGCAGCCCTCCACTCGGGGGCACCGGGGAGCTGTTTTTT
CASSPPLGGTGELFF
>TRBV19|-|TRBJ1-1|-
TGTGCCAGTAGCCGCCAGGGCGGTATAAACACTGAAGCTTTCTTT
CASSRQGGINTEAFF
>TRBV5-1|-|TRBJ1-1|-
TGCGCCAGCAGCGCCTCAGGGGACCCTGAAGCTTTCTTT
CASSASGDPEAFF
>TRBV4-1|-|TRBJ2-2|-
TGCGCCAGCAGCCAAGCATCGGTCGCGAACACCGGGGAGCTGTTTTTT
CASSQASVANTGELFF
>TRBV7-2|-|TRBJ1-3|-
TGTGCCAGCAGCCCACAGTCTGGGCAGAGAAACACCATATATTTT
CASSPQSGQRNTIYF
>TRBV7-2|-|TRBJ1-5|-
TGTGCCAGCAGATCCGACAGGAGCAATCAGCCCCAGCATTTT
CASRSDRSNQPQHF
>TRBV7-2|-|TRBJ2-2|once
TGTGCCAGCAGCTCACGGTGGAACACCGGGGAGCTGTTTTTT
CASSSRWNTGELFF
>TRBV19|TRBD1|TRBJ2-1|-
TGTGCCAGTAGGGGGCCCGGGACAGCATACAATGAGCAGTTCTTC
CASRGPGTAYNEQFF
>TRBV7-9|-|TRBJ2-2|once
TGTGCCAGCAGCGAATCCGGCGGGTACTCCGGGGAGCTGTTTTTT
CASSESGGYSGELFF
>TRBV19|TRBD1|TRBJ2-3|-
TGTGCCAGTAGTAGACAGGGCGACTACACAGATACGCAGTATTTT
CASSRQGDYTDTQYF
>TRBV3-1/TRBV3-2|-|TRBJ1-5|-
TGTGCCAGCAGCCCTTCAGGCCAGCCCCAGCATTTT
CASSPSGQPQHF
>TRBV2|-|TRBJ2-2|-
TGTGCCAGCACTAGACAGATACACGCCGGGGAGCTGTTTTTT
CASTRQIHAGELFF
>TRBV30|-|TRBJ1-2|-
TGTGCCTGGAGTGAAGGCAGGGGCTATGGCTACACCTTC
CAWSEGRGYGYTF
>TRBV3-1/TRBV3-2|-|TRBJ1-1|-
TGTGCCAGCAGCCAAGTCACGAGCACTGAAGCTTTCTTT
CASSQVTSTEAFF
>TRBV10-2|TRBD1|TRBJ2-3|-
TGCGCCAGCAGTCCCGGCCGGGACAGGGGAACAGATACGCAGTATTTT
CASSPGRDRGTDTQYF
>TRBV19|TRBD1|TRBJ1-3|-
TGTGCCAGCGCTCCAGGGGGCAGCCTCTCTGGAAACACCATATATTTT
CASAPGGSLSGNTIYF
>TRBV10-3|TRBD1|TRBJ1-5|-
TGTGCCATCCGGGGGGAACAGGGGGCTGATCAGCCCCAGCATTTT
CAIRGEQGADQPQHF
>TRBV5-6|-|TRBJ2-1|-
TGTGCCAGCAGCCCCACCGGGGAATACAATGAGCAGTTCTTC
CASSPTGEYNEQFF
>TRBV19|-|TRBJ2-2|-
TGTGCCAGTAGTGTAGCAGCCCGGGTCTCCGGGGAGCTGTTTTTT
CASSVAARVSGELFF
>TRBV5-8|-|TRBJ2-3|-
TGTGCCAGCAGCTTAATCACAGGGTTCGGAACAGATACGCAGTATTTT
CASSLITGFGTDTQYF
>TRBV11-2|TRBD2|TRBJ2-2|-
TGTGCCAGCAGCTCCAGACCTCCTAGCGGTCTGAACACCGGGGAGCTGTTTTTT
CASSSRPPSGLNTGELFF
>TRBV6-6|TRBD1|TRBJ1-5|-
TGTGCCAGCACCTTAACGGACAGGGCGGATCAGCCCCAGCATTTT
CASTLTDRADQPQHF
>TRBV3-1/TRBV3-2|-|TRBJ1-3|-
TGTGCCAGCAGCCAGCGATATTTATCTGGAAACACCATATATTTT
CASSQRYLSGNTIYF
>TRBV5-4|-|TRBJ2-2|-
TGTGCCAGCAGCATCGGACACGACACCGGGGAGCTGTTTTTT
CASSIGHDTGELFF
>TRBV11-3|TRBD2|TRBJ2-1|-
TGTGCCAGCAGCTTAGATTCCGGACTAGCGGGAAAGGATGAGCAGTTCTTC
CASSLDSGLAGKDEQFF
>TRBV5-1|-|TRBJ2-2|-
TGCGCCAGCAGCACGCGGGGAAACACCGGGGAGCTGTTTTTT
CASSTRGNTGELFF
>TRBV2|TRBD1|TRBJ1-6|-
TGTGCCAGGACCACAGGGGGCGATTCACCCCTCCACTTT
CARTTGGDSPLHF
>TRBV10-3|TRBD1|TRBJ1-5|-
TGTGCCATCAGTGAGAGGGGGCCCAATTACAATCAGCCCCAGCATTTT
CAISERGPNYNQPQHF
>TRBV4-1|TRBD2|TRBJ2-3|-
TGCGCCAGCAGCCCCCGTAGTAGCGGGAGGGGGACAGATACGCAGTATTTT
CASSPRSSGRGTDTQYF